Described below is a single T cell receptor beta chain sequence and its context. No antigen is known for it. This record comes from a study of vaccination and CD4 T cells after COVID-19. Sequencing of the DNA from cultured CD4+ T cells was carried out with the Oncomine TCR Beta short-read assay. From the PCR reads, TCRdb called clonotypes with MiXCR, one entry per CDR3 protein. The table includes roughly 5,400 distinct CDR3 sequences, approximately 62% detected once. Treatment here: roughly ten-day PBMC culture with coronavirus spike peptide pools or control peptides (ViraFEST assay). According to the study, CD4+ T cells from the unexposed donor were gathered ahead of the COVID-19 pandemic (2011-2018). The sequence was collected from a human donor in good health. Sequenced material: CD4+ T cells from blood, cultured in vitro.

CDR3 amino acids: CASSSGGWANQPQHF. DNA for the CDR3: TGTGCCAGCAGCTCAGGGGGCTGGGCGAATCAGCCCCAGCATTTT. This chain connects TRBV5-8 to TRBJ1-5; 8 bases are a match to TRBD1. The CDR3 sequence is 15 residues long. Germline assignment: CDR1 SGHTS and CDR2 YDEGEE. With V trimmed by 3 bases and J by 4 bases, 6 bases remained unmatched. The variable domain in full, completed from reference TRBV5-8 and TRBJ1-5, reads EAGVTQSPTHLIKTRGQQATLRCSPISGHTSVYWYQQALGLGLQFLLWYDEGEERNRGNFPPRFSGRQFPNYSSELNVNALELEDSALYLCASSSGGWANQPQHFGDGTRLSIL.